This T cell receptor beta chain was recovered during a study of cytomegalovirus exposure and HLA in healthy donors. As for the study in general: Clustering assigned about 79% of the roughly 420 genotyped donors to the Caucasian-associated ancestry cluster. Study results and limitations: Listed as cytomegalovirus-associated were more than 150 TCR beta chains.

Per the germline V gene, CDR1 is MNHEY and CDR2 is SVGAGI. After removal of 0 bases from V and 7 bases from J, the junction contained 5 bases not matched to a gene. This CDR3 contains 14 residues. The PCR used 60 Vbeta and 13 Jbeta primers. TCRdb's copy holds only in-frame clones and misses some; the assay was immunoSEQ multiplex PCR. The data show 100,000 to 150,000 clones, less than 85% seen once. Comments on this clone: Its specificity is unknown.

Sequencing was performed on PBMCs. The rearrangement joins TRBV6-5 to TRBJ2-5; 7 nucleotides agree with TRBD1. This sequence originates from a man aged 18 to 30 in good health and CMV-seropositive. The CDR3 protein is CASSYSGGAGTQYF. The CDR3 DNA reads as TGTGCCAGCAGTTACTCAGGGGGCGCAGGGACCCAGTACTTC.